The sequence of this T cell receptor beta chain was determined in a study of T-cell reconstitution after alpha-beta-depleted transplantation in children. V was pared by 4 bases and J by 2 bases, with 25 bases between. The CDR3 runs to 19 residues. The germline gives CDR1 LGHNA, CDR2 YNFKEQ. This sample's TCRbeta library carried unique molecular identifier barcodes. MiXCR, applied by TCRdb to the PCR reads, yields one record per CDR3 protein. The profile covers 220,000 or so distinct CDR3 sequences, with roughly 7.7% appearing a single time and just under 6.5% taken by the ten largest. Notes on this clonotype: Its antigen is not identified.

Study-wide findings and caveats: It was surviving recipient T cells and thymic progenitors that gave some patients high TCRbeta diversity at day 60. Newly generated T cells supplied most T-cell counts and diversity one year post-transplant. Approximately two months post-transplant, alpha-beta T cells reportedly originated from several hundred expanded graft clones.

This chain links TRBV4-2 with TRBJ2-3; D is perhaps TRBD1 or TRBD2 (5 bases each). The receptor's source is a male patient between 5 and 17 years old who had a stem cell transplant for acute lymphoblastic leukemia, so the T cells may come from the graft donor. Sequences were derived from PBMCs, mostly from graft donor cells, sampled 180 days after TCRalphabeta/CD19-depleted stem cell transplant. In DNA form, the CDR3 reads TGTGCCAGCAGCCCCGGGCTCCTCGGGGCAGGATTAATCACAGATACGCAGTATTTT. Protein sequence: CASSPGLLGAGLITDTQYF.